Following are 30 T cell receptor beta chains from one sample sequenced in a study of identifying expanded T cells in peripheral blood. TCRdb's table, derived via immunoSEQ multiplex PCR, lists solely in-frame clones and lacks some. The sample has more than 85,000 clones, less than 90% seen once. Sequences were obtained from blood. The source of these receptors is a person aged 18 to 75 in good health.

The J gene is TRBJ2-1, the V gene TRBV7-9, with D possibly TRBD2 on 7 matching bases. This CDR3 spans 17 amino acids. V dropped 2 bases and J dropped 4 bases, with 18 bases sitting between them. Germline CDR1 is SEHNR and CDR2 is FQNEAQ (reference sequence). CDR3 sequence reads: CASSLLRGGLGYNEQFF. The CDR3 DNA sequence: TGTGCCAGCAGCTTACTGAGGGGGGGATTGGGTTACAATGAGCAGTTCTTC.

The chain is built from TRBV27 and TRBJ2-7; D might be TRBD1 (5 bases). CDR1 is MNHEY and CDR2 is SMNVEV in the germline V gene (reference sequence). This CDR3 spans 14 amino acids. The germline V and J ends were trimmed by 6 bases and 0 bases, with 12 bases remaining between them. DNA of the CDR3: TGTGCCAGCAGGGGGCAGTACGCCTCCTACGAGCAGTACTTC. It encodes CASRGQYASYEQYF.

The CDR3 loop reads CASSRGLAGGSNTGELFF. CDR3 nucleotides: TGTGCCAGCAGCCGCGGACTAGCGGGGGGCTCCAACACCGGGGAGCTGTTTTTT. The genes are TRBV4-2 and TRBJ2-2; 14 bases are a match to TRBD2. CDR1 and CDR2 (germline): LGHNA, YNFKEQ. V dropped 4 bases and J dropped 2; count of bases not matched to a gene: 6. CDR3 size: 18 residues.

This chain uses TRBV7-2 with TRBJ2-5; 7 bases map to TRBD2. The CDR3 is 15 amino acids. J was trimmed by 4 bases and V by 2 bases; bases with no gene match: 7. Germline V gene data show CDR1 as SGHTA and CDR2 as FQGNSA. The CDR3 loop is CASSLQGGGGETQYF. CDR3 in DNA: TGTGCCAGCAGCTTACAGGGCGGGGGAGGAGAGACCCAGTACTTC.

The chain carries TRBV6-6 and TRBJ1-1, with 7 bases that match TRBD1. Germline-derived CDR1 and CDR2 are MNHNY and SVGAGI (reference sequence). The CDR3 runs 13 residues. Trimming took 7 bases from V and 4 from J; bases not matched to a gene: 6. The CDR3 bases are TGTGCCAGCAATACAGGGGAGGGCACTGAAGCTTTCTTT. This codes for CASNTGEGTEAFF.

The CDR3 sequence: CASSGSFSNQPQHF. In nucleotides, the CDR3 is TGTGCCAGCAGTGGGAGTTTTAGCAATCAGCCCCAGCATTTT. This chain links TRBV6-1 with TRBJ1-5; D gene unclear. The V gene lost 4 bases and the J gene lost 0 bases, with 7 bases spanning the gap. The length of the CDR3 is 14 residues. Per germline, CDR1 MNHNS and CDR2 SASEGT.

The chain employs TRBV29-1 and TRBJ2-5; weak D call: TRBD1 (7 bases). The CDR3 is 14 residues long. CDR1 SQVTM and CDR2 ANQGSEA come from the germline V gene. The V end lost 3 bases, the J end lost 4 bases, and 15 bases lay between the germline ends. The CDR3 loop is CSVDDPGGRETQYF. DNA of the CDR3: TGCAGCGTTGACGACCCAGGGGGGCGAGAGACCCAGTACTTC.

The chain carries TRBV11-1 and TRBJ2-4; a weak D match, TRBD1 (8 bases). Germline loops: CDR1 SGHAT, CDR2 FQDESV (reference sequence). V was pared by 4 bases and J by 8 bases, with 15 bases between. CDR3 length equals 14 residues. CDR3 in DNA: TGTGCCAGCAGCTCTCGACAGGGGAGGGACATTCAGTACTTC. The encoded protein is CASSSRQGRDIQYF.

The V call is TRBV15, the J call TRBJ2-1; 11 positions match TRBD2. J gave up 3 bases and V 3 bases, and 4 bases lay outside the gene matches. Germline CDR1 reads LNHNV; CDR2 reads YYDKDF (reference sequence). The CDR3 runs 16 residues. The CDR3 DNA reads TGTGCCACCAGCAGGCCGGGACTAGCGGACTACAATGAGCAGTTCTTC. Amino acid sequence: CATSRPGLADYNEQFF.

The CDR3 DNA is TGCGCCAGCAGCTTGTCGGCAGGGGGCGCGGGAGACTATGGCTACACCTTC. Translation: CASSLSAGGAGDYGYTF. The rearrangement joins TRBV5-1 to TRBJ1-2, with 8 bases identical to TRBD1. Germline values: CDR1 SGHRS, CDR2 YFSETQ. CDR3 length: 17 amino acids. Trimming at V came to 1 base and at J to 3 bases, leaving 11 bases not matched to a gene.

The rearrangement joins TRBV7-2 to TRBJ2-3; tentative D call: TRBD2 (6 bases). Germline loops: CDR1 SGHTA, CDR2 FQGNSA. Trimming left V 5 bases short and J 6 bases short, with 15 bases between. The CDR3 extends over 14 amino acids. In DNA form, the CDR3 reads TGTGCCAGCAGCCGCCGGGACTCCAAGGATACGCAGTATTTT. Protein: CASSRRDSKDTQYF.

The V call is TRBV19, the J call TRBJ1-6; no firm D call. This CDR3 has 16 residues. With 4 bases removed from V and 0 bases from J, the gap between germline ends came to 10 bases. Germline CDR1 is LNHDA and CDR2 is SQIVND (reference sequence). DNA of the CDR3: TGTGCCAGTAGTAAGGCACTGAGCTCCTATAATTCACCCCTCCACTTT. Translated, it gives CASSKALSSYNSPLHF.

V gene TRBV11-1 combines with J gene TRBJ2-1; TRBD2 matches 9 bases. Trimming removed 3 bases from V and 0 bases from J; junction bases left unmatched: 3. The CDR3 has 16 amino acids. Germline values: CDR1 SGHAT, CDR2 FQDESV (reference sequence). This CDR3 is CASSLPSGDSYNEQFF. The DNA of the CDR3 is TGTGCCAGCAGCTTGCCTAGCGGGGACTCCTACAATGAGCAGTTCTTC.

The chain carries TRBV11-2 and TRBJ2-2; TRBD2 aligns across 12 bases. From germline, CDR1 is SGHAT and CDR2 FQNNGV. V gave up 8 bases and J gave up 0 bases; unmatched junction bases: 4. The CDR3 length is 16 residues. CDR3: CASRLAGASNTGELFF. For the CDR3, the DNA is TGTGCCAGCCGACTAGCGGGAGCGTCGAACACCGGGGAGCTGTTTTTT.

J is TRBJ1-2 and V is TRBV7-9; D is unclear. The CDR3 is made up of 14 amino acids. Trimming left V 1 base short and J 5 bases short, with 11 bases between. CDR1 is SEHNR, CDR2 FQNEAQ, per germline (reference sequence). For the CDR3, the DNA is TGTGCCAGCAGCTTAGGCCACTACAATTATGGCTACACCTTC. Residues: CASSLGHYNYGYTF.

The genes are TRBV7-3 and TRBJ1-4; D not resolved. Deletions cut 3 bases from V and 4 bases from J, with 6 bases between. Germline assignment: CDR1 SGHTA and CDR2 FQGTGA. The CDR3 has 13 residues. CDR3 DNA sequence: TGTGCCAGCAGCTTTGTCAGTAATGAAAAACTGTTTTTT. It is translated as CASSFVSNEKLFF.

The genes are TRBV6-6 and TRBJ1-4; D call uncertain. There are 15 residues in the CDR3. Germline V lookup: CDR1 MNHNY, CDR2 SVGAGI (reference sequence). Between the trimmed V and J ends, which lost 6 bases and 4 bases, there was a span of 15 bases. The CDR3 spells CASSPPAGVNEKLFF. CDR3 in DNA: TGTGCCAGCAGCCCCCCAGCAGGAGTTAATGAAAAACTGTTTTTT.

The V gene is TRBV5-1, the J gene TRBJ2-1; a possible D gene is TRBD2 (5 bases). Deletions cut 1 base from V and 6 bases from J, with 11 bases between. The germline gives CDR1 SGHRS, CDR2 YFSETQ. The CDR3 has 14 residues. The CDR3 bases are TGCGCCAGCAGCTTGATCCCTAGCAGCAATGAGCAGTTCTTC. Translation: CASSLIPSSNEQFF.

The chain couples TRBV19 to TRBJ2-1, with no clear D. This CDR3 contains 14 residues. Germline assignment: CDR1 LNHDA and CDR2 SQIVND (reference sequence). V was pared by 5 bases and J by 0 bases, with 8 bases between. The CDR3 region is CASSRRSSYNEQFF. DNA of the CDR3: TGTGCCAGTAGTCGGCGGAGCTCCTACAATGAGCAGTTCTTC.

The chain combines TRBV9 with TRBJ1-6; TRBD1 matches 10 bases. V lost 4 bases and J lost 7; bases outside the gene matches: 5. The CDR3 totals 15 residues. Germline V gene lookup returns CDR1 SGDLS and CDR2 YYNGEE. CDR3 nucleotide sequence: TGTGCCAGCAGCCAGAGGGGACAGGGGAATTCACCCCTCCACTTT. It is translated as CASSQRGQGNSPLHF. Variable domain in full (rest from reference TRBV9 and TRBJ1-6): DSGVTQTPKHLITATGQRVTLRCSPRSGDLSVYWYQQSLDQGLQFLIQYYNGEERAKGNILERFSAQQFPDLHSELNLSSLELGDSALYFCASSQRGQGNSPLHFGNGTRLTVT.

The chain uses TRBV5-8 and TRBJ2-2; no reliable D call. The germline CDR1 and CDR2 sequences are SGHTS and YDEGEE. CDR3 length: 11 residues. V gave up 3 bases and J gave up 13 bases, with 10 bases separating them. CDR3 DNA: TGTGCCAGCAGCTGGGTGCGAGGGCTGTTTTTT. Encoded protein: CASSWVRGLFF.

This clone appeared once. The V gene is TRBV21-1, the J gene TRBJ2-5. TRBV21-1 is tagged as a pseudogene. This CDR3 is built from 15 residues. The CDR3 DNA is TGTGCCAGCAGCAAACCCGATTTGGGGTGGGAGACCCAGTACTTC. Translation gives CASSKPDLGWETQYF.

The J gene is TRBJ2-7, the V gene TRBV2; tentatively, D is TRBD2 (6 bases). Per the germline V gene, CDR1 is SNHLY and CDR2 is FYNNEI. V lost 10 bases, J lost 4 bases, and 20 bases lay in between. This CDR3 comprises 14 residues. CDR3 in DNA: TGTGCCACCGGAGAGGGTCTAGCGTCGTACGAGCAGTACTTC. Protein sequence: CATGEGLASYEQYF.

The CDR3 loop reads CASSVGREYNEQFF. The CDR3, as DNA: TGTGCCAGCAGCGTCGGGCGCGAGTACAATGAGCAGTTCTTC. V is TRBV7-3 and J is TRBJ2-1; D is unresolved. Trimming cost V 5 bases and J 4 bases, with 12 bases left between them. Germline lookup yields CDR1 SGHTA and CDR2 FQGTGA. CDR3 size: 14 residues.

The chain links TRBV6-1 to TRBJ1-1; TRBD1 might be the D (6 bases). Germline CDR1 is MNHNS and CDR2 is SASEGT. The CDR3 runs to 12 residues. The V end lost 10 bases, the J end lost 5 bases, and 14 bases lay between the germline ends. CDR3 loop: CAIVRGRTEAFF. Written as DNA, the CDR3 is TGTGCCATCGTGAGGGGGAGGACTGAAGCTTTCTTT.

This sequence joins TRBV5-1 and TRBJ2-6, with 8 bases lining up with TRBD1. Germline CDR1 and CDR2: SGHRS and YFSETQ. The CDR3 is 18 residues long. The V segment lost 4 bases and the J segment 1 base; nucleotides outside the gene matches: 10. The chain's CDR3 is CASSLALTGASGANVLTF. CDR3 sequence (DNA): TGCGCCAGCAGCCTAGCACTGACAGGGGCGTCTGGGGCCAACGTCCTGACTTTC.

The chain links TRBV7-6 to TRBJ2-1, with 8 bases that match TRBD1. There are 13 residues in the CDR3. CDR1 SGHVS and CDR2 FNYEAQ come from the germline V gene. V shed 6 bases and J 7 bases; nucleotides not matched to a gene: 5. The DNA for the CDR3 is TGTGCCAGCAGTTTGTGGGACAGGAATGAGCAGTTCTTC. Translation: CASSLWDRNEQFF.

In its sample, this clone was seen once. This rearrangement joins TRBV7-3 to TRBJ2-7, with TRBD1 identical over 10 bases. J gave up 6 bases and V 1 base, and 6 bases lay outside the gene matches. Germline values: CDR1 SGHTA, CDR2 FQGTGA. The CDR3 contains 15 residues. The CDR3 is CASSLSLGTGVEQYF. DNA of the CDR3: TGTGCCAGCAGCTTAAGCCTGGGGACAGGGGTCGAGCAGTACTTC.

The chain recombines TRBV6-6 with TRBJ2-7, with D perhaps matching TRBD1 (5 bases). This CDR3 region has 15 residues. CDR1 is MNHNY, CDR2 SVGAGI, per germline (reference sequence). Trimming removed 2 bases from V and 5 bases from J, with 16 bases in between. The CDR3 DNA follows: TGTGCCAGCAGTTACCTGGGCAGGGAACGAAACGAGCAGTACTTC. This translates into CASSYLGRERNEQYF.

The rearrangement joins TRBV5-6 to TRBJ1-1; D is unresolved. The V gene's germline CDR1 is SGHDT and CDR2 YYEEEE. V was pared by 5 bases and J by 4 bases, with 15 bases between. CDR3 length: 14 amino acids. The CDR3 DNA is TGTGCCAGCAGGCGAGGAGCTTGGGGCACTGAAGCTTTCTTT. Translation: CASRRGAWGTEAFF.